The sequence of this T cell receptor beta chain was determined in a study of T-cell memory formation after mild COVID-19. In its sample, this clonotype was seen a few times. Amplification by 5'RACE using constant-segment primers produced TCR alpha and TCR beta cDNA libraries that carried sample barcodes and UMIs. TCRdb re-called the 5' RACE reads through MiXCR, storing one row per CDR3 protein. Of 540,000 or so distinct CDR3 sequences in the sample, just over 20% were seen once. Trimming removed 4 bases from V and 1 base from J, with 12 bases in between. This CDR3 is 15 amino acids long. Germline CDR1 and CDR2: SGHRS and YFSETQ.

The sample was PBMCs or a T cell subset sorted from them (not recorded which). V is TRBV5-1 and J is TRBJ2-1, with D tentatively TRBD2 (7 bases). The clonotype originates from an adult woman who had mild COVID-19 (a few samples of this study predate the infection). Cell type and time point are not known. CDR3 DNA sequence: TGCGCCAGCAGCCAACAGGGAGGGTCCTACAATGAGCAGTTCTTC. Translated: CASSQQGGSYNEQFF. The full variable domain, completed using reference TRBV5-1 and TRBJ2-1, is KAGVTQTPRYLIKTRGQQVTLSCSPISGHRSVSWYQQTPGQGLQFLFEYFSETQRNKGNFPGRFSGRQFSNSRSEMNVSTLELGDSALYLCASSQQGGSYNEQFFGPGTRLTVL.